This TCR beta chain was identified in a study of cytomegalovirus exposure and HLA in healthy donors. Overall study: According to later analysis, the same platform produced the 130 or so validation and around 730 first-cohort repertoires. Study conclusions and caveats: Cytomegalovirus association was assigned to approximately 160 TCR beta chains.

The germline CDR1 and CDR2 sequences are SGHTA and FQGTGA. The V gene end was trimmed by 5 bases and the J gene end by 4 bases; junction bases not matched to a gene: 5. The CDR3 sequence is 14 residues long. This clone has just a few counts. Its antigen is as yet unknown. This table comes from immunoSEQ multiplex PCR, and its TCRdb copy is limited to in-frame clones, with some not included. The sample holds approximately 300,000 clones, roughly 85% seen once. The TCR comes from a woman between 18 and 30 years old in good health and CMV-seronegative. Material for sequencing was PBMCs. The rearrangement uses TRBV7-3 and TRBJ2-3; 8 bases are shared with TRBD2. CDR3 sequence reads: CASSTGTSSDTQYF. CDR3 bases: TGTGCCAGCAGCACCGGGACTAGTTCAGATACGCAGTATTTT.